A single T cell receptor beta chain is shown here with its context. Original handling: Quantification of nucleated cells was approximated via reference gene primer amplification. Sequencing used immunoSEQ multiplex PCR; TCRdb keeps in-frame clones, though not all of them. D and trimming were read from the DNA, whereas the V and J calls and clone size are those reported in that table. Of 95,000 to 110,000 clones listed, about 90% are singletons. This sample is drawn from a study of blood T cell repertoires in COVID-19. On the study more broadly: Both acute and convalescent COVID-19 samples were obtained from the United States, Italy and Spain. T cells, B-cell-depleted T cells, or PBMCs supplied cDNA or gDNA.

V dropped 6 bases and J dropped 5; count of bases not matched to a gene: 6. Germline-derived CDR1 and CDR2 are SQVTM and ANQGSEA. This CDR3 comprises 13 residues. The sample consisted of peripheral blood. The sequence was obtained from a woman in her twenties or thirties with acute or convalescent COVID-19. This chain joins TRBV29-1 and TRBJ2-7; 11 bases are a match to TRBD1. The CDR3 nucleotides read TGCAGCGTCACCGGGACAGGGGGAGACGAGCAGTACTTC. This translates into CSVTGTGGDEQYF.